This T cell receptor (beta chain) was found in a study of post-analysis software for immune sequencing data. Notes on the study in general: Controls' normalized Chao1 diversity significantly exceeded that of multiple sclerosis patients. Elevated frequency relative to controls characterized roughly 5 TRBV segments in patients, TRBV5-6, TRBV5-1 and TRBV20-1 among them.

This clonotype was counted a few times. What it recognizes is unknown. The CDR3 is 16 amino acids. Germline V gene data show CDR1 as SGHVS and CDR2 as FQNEAQ. Losses at the gene ends were 4 bases for V and 7 bases for J; bases not matched to a gene: 15. Every TCR beta cDNA library bore unique molecular identifiers. TCRdb reanalysed the PCR reads using MiXCR and keeps one entry per CDR3 protein. This table holds 750,000 to 900,000 distinct CDR3 sequences, 46% found once. This chain links TRBV7-8 with TRBJ1-2; TRBD1 aligns across 7 bases. The sequencing sample was made of blood. The origin of this receptor is a girl aged 5 to 17 with multiple sclerosis. The CDR3 region is CASSSQSTGRMGGYTF. The CDR3, as DNA: TGTGCCAGCAGCTCACAGTCGACAGGGCGTATGGGTGGCTACACCTTC.